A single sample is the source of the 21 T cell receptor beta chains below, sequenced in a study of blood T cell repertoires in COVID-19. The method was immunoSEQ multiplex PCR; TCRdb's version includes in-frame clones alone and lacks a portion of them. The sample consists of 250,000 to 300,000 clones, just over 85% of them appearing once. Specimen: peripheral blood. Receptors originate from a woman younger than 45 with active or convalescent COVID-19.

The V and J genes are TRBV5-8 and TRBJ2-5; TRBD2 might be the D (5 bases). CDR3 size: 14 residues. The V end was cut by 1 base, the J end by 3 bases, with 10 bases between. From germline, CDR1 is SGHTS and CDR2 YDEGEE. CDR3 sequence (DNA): TGTGCCAGCAGCTTGTATAGGCGGGAAGAGACCCAGTACTTC. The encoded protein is CASSLYRREETQYF.

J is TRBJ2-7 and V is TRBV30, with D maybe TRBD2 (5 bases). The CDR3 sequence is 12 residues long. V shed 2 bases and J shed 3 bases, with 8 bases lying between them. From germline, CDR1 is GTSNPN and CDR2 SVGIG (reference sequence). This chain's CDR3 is CAWSQGLYEQYF. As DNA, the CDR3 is TGTGCCTGGAGTCAAGGACTCTACGAGCAGTACTTC.

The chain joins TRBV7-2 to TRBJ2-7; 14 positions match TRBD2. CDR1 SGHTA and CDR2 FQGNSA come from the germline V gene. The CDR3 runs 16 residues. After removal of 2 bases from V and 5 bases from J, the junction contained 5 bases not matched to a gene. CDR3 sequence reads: CASSLRLAGGRNEQYF. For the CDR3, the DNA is TGTGCCAGCAGCTTACGACTAGCGGGGGGGCGAAACGAGCAGTACTTC.

CDR3 protein: CASSKALPAGKGSYEQYF. In nucleotides, the CDR3 is TGTGCCAGCAGCAAAGCCCTCCCGGCGGGTAAAGGGTCCTACGAGCAGTACTTC. The J gene is TRBJ2-7, the V gene TRBV21-1; the D call of TRBD2 is as the table states it, not checked on the DNA. TRBV21-1 corresponds to a pseudogene. The CDR3 has 18 residues.

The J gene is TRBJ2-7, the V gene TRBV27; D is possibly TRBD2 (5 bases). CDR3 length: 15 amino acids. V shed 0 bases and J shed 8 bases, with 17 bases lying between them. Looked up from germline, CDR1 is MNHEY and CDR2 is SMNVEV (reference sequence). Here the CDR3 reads CASSLSVYSGSKQYF. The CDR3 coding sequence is TGTGCCAGCAGTTTATCCGTGTACAGCGGCTCCAAGCAGTACTTC.

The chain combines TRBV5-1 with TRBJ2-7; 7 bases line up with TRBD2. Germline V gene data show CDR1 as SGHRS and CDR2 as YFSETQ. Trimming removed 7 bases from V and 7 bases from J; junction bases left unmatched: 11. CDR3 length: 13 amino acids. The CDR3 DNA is TGCGCCAGCGGGCCAGCGGGGACCTGGGAGCAGTACTTC. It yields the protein CASGPAGTWEQYF.

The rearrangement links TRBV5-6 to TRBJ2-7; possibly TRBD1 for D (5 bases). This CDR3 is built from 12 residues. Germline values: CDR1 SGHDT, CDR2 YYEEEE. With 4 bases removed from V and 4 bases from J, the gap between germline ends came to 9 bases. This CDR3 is CASSGAEYEQYF. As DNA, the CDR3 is TGTGCCAGCAGCGGGGCTGAATACGAGCAGTACTTC.

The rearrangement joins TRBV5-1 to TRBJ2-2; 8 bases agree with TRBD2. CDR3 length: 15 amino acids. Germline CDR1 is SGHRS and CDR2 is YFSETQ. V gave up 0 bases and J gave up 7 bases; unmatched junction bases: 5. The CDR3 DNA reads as TGCGCCAGCAGCTTGGCCGCGGGGGGTAACGGGGAGCTGTTTTTT. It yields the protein CASSLAAGGNGELFF. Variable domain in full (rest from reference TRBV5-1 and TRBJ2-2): KAGVTQTPRYLIKTRGQQVTLSCSPISGHRSVSWYQQTPGQGLQFLFEYFSETQRNKGNFPGRFSGRQFSNSRSEMNVSTLELGDSALYLCASSLAAGGNGELFFGEGSRLTVL.

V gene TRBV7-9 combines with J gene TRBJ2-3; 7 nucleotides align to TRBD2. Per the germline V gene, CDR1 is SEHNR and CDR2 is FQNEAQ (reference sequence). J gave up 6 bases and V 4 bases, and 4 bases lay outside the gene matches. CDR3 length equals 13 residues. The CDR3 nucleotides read TGTGCCAGCAGCTGGGAGGGGTGGGATACGCAGTATTTT. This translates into CASSWEGWDTQYF.

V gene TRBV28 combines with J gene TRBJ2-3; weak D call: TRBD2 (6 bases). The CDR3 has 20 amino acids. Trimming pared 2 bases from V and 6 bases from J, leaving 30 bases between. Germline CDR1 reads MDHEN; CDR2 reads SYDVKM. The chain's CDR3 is CASSLTGLRGLGHVLDTQYF. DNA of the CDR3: TGTGCCAGCAGTTTAACTGGTCTCCGGGGGTTGGGCCACGTTTTGGATACGCAGTATTTT. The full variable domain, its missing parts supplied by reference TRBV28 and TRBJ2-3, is DVKVTQSSRYLVKRTGEKVFLECVQDMDHENMFWYRQDPGLGLRLIYFSYDVKMKEKGDIPEGYSVSREKKERFSLILESASTNQTSMYLCASSLTGLRGLGHVLDTQYFGPGTRLTVL.

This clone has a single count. CDR3 coding DNA: TGTGCCAGCAGCTTAGGACAGGGTTACACTGAAGCTTTCTTT. It translates to CASSLGQGYTEAFF. The chain employs TRBV7-9 and TRBJ1-1; 7 positions match TRBD1. V lost 1 base, J lost 3 bases, and 2 bases stayed unmatched. CDR1 is SEHNR and CDR2 is FQNEAQ in the germline V gene (reference sequence). The CDR3 has 14 residues.

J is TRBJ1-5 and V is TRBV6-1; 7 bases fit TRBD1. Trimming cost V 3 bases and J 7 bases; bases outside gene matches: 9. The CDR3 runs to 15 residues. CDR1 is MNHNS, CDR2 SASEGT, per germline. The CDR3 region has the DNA TGTGCCAGCAGTGAGTGGCAGGGGGACGGGCAGCCCCAGCATTTT. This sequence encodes CASSEWQGDGQPQHF.

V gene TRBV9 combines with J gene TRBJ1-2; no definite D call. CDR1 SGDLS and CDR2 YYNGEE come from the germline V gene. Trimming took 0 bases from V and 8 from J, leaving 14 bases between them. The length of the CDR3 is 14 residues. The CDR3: CASSVGHGLGGYTF. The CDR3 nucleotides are TGTGCCAGCAGCGTAGGGCACGGGTTAGGCGGCTACACCTTC.

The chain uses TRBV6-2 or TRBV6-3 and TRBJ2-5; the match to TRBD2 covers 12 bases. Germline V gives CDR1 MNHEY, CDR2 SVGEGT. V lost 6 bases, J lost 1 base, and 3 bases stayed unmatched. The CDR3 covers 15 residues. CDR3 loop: CASSRTSGAQETQYF. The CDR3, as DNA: TGTGCCAGCAGCCGGACTAGCGGGGCCCAAGAGACCCAGTACTTC.

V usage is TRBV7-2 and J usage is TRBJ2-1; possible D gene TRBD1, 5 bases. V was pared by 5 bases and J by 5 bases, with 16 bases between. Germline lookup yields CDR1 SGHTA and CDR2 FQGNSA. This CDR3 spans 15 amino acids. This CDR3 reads CASSPWQGSDNEQFF. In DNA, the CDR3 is TGTGCCAGCAGCCCTTGGCAGGGTAGTGACAATGAGCAGTTCTTC.

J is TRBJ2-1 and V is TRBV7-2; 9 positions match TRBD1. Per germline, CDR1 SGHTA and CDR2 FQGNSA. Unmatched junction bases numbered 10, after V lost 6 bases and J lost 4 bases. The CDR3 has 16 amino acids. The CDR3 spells CASSQSRGQGYNEQFF. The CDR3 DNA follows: TGTGCCAGCAGTCAAAGTCGGGGACAGGGATACAATGAGCAGTTCTTC.

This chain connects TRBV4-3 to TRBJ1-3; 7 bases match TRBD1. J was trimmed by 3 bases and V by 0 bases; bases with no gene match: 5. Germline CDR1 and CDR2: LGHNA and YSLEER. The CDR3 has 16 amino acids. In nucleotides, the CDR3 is TGCGCCAGCAGCCAAGATTTCCGGGACAGTGGAAACACCATATATTTT. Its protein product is CASSQDFRDSGNTIYF.

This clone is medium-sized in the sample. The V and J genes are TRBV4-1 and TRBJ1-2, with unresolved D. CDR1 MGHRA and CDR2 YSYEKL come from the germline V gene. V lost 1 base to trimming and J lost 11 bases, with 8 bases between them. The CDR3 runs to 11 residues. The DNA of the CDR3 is TGCGCCAGCAGCCAAGTCATGCGGTACACCTTC. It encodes CASSQVMRYTF.

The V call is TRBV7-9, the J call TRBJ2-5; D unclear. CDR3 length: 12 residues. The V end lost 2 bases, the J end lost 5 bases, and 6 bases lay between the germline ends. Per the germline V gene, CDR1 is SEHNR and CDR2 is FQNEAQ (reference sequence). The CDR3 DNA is TGTGCCAGCAGCTTATATTCCGAGACCCAGTACTTC. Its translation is CASSLYSETQYF.

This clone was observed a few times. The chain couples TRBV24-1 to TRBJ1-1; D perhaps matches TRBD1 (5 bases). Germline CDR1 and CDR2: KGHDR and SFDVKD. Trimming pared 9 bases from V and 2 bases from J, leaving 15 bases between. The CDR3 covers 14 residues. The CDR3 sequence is CATHLGLANTEAFF. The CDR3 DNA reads TGTGCCACCCATCTGGGACTGGCCAACACTGAAGCTTTCTTT.

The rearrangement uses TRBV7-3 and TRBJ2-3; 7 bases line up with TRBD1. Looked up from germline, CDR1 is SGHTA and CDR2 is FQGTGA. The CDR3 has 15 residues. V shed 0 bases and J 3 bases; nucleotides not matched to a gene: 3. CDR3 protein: CASSLTGQVTDTQYF. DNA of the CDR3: TGTGCCAGCAGCTTAACTGGACAGGTTACAGATACGCAGTATTTT.